The rows below give T cell receptor beta chains drawn from one sample of a study of cytotoxic CD8 clonotypes in ibrutinib-treated CLL. TCRdb's copy holds only in-frame clones and misses some; the assay was immunoSEQ multiplex PCR. The data show approximately 57,000 clones, with 55% to 70% seen just once and roughly 22% held by the top ten. Sequencing used PBMCs, obtained after 24 months of ibrutinib treatment. These receptors were taken from a human donor with chronic lymphocytic leukemia. The CDR3 runs from the conserved cysteine through the conserved F or W. Fields, in order: CDR3 protein, clone size, J gene, V gene, D gene. D genes are given only for firm matches. Size tells how often a clone was seen (once, few, many) or the class of an expanded clone, and some rows leave it out.

CDR3aa: CAISAPKTGVGYEQYF; abundance: .; j_gene: TRBJ2-7; v_gene: TRBV10-3; d_gene: TRBD1
CDR3aa: CASSNQGFPNSPLHF; abundance: .; j_gene: TRBJ1-6; v_gene: TRBV10-3; d_gene: .
CDR3aa: CASSHRGTAMAFF; abundance: few; j_gene: TRBJ1-1; v_gene: TRBV6-5; d_gene: TRBD1
CDR3aa: CASSPRTSGSHWWVYEQYF; abundance: .; j_gene: TRBJ2-7; v_gene: TRBV28; d_gene: TRBD2
CDR3aa: CAISEPRGTTGELFF; abundance: .; j_gene: TRBJ2-2; v_gene: TRBV10-3; d_gene: .
CDR3aa: CASSQAWAGGEQFF; abundance: .; j_gene: TRBJ2-1; v_gene: TRBV4-1; d_gene: TRBD2
CDR3aa: CASSFEVREQFF; abundance: .; j_gene: TRBJ2-1; v_gene: TRBV5-4; d_gene: .
CDR3aa: CASRTSSDEQYF; abundance: .; j_gene: TRBJ2-7; v_gene: TRBV2; d_gene: TRBD2
CDR3aa: CASSPDPVRGNEQFF; abundance: many; j_gene: TRBJ2-1; v_gene: TRBV18; d_gene: .
CDR3aa: CASSLRGQGGSWQFF; abundance: .; j_gene: TRBJ2-1; v_gene: TRBV7-8; d_gene: .
CDR3aa: CASSPLGGTSTDTQYF; abundance: .; j_gene: TRBJ2-3; v_gene: TRBV7-8; d_gene: .
CDR3aa: CASRSTGIESYTF; abundance: .; j_gene: TRBJ1-2; v_gene: TRBV28; d_gene: .
CDR3aa: CASSLTGGHTEAFF; abundance: .; j_gene: TRBJ1-1; v_gene: TRBV5-1; d_gene: TRBD1
CDR3aa: CSVTGDTDTQYF; abundance: few; j_gene: TRBJ2-3; v_gene: TRBV29-1; d_gene: TRBD1
CDR3aa: CAWSVGGANSGANVLTF; abundance: many; j_gene: TRBJ2-6; v_gene: TRBV30; d_gene: TRBD1
CDR3aa: CASSFEAGGVTQYF; abundance: .; j_gene: TRBJ2-5; v_gene: TRBV27; d_gene: TRBD2
CDR3aa: CASSESASEGAFF; abundance: many; j_gene: TRBJ1-1; v_gene: TRBV6-1; d_gene: .
CDR3aa: CASSPGWQGAPLHF; abundance: .; j_gene: TRBJ1-6; v_gene: TRBV2; d_gene: .